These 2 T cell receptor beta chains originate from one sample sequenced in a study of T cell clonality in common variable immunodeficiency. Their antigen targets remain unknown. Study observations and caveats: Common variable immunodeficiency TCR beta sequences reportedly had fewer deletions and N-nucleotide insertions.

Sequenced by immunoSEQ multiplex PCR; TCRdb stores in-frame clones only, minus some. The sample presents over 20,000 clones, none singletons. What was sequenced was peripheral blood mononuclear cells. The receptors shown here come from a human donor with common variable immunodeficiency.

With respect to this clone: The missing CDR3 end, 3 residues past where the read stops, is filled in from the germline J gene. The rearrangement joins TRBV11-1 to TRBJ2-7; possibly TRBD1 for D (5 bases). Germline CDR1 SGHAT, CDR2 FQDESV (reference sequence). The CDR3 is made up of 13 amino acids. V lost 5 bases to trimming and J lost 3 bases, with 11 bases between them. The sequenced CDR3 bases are TGTGCCAGCAGCCGACAGAGGCTCTACGAG. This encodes CASSRQRLYE. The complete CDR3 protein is CASSRQRLYEQYF.

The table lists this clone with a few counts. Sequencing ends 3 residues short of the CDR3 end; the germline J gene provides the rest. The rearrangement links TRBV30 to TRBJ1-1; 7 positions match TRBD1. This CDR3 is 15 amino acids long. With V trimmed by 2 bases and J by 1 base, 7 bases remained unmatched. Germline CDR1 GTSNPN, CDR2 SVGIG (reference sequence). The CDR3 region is CAWSQMDRRNTEAFF. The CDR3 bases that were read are TGTGCCTGGAGTCAGATGGACAGGAGGAACACTGAA.